Listed below are T cell receptor beta chains from one sample, sequenced in a study of blood T cells in healthy people across ages. TCRdb independently ran MiXCR on the 5' RACE reads; one entry per CDR3 protein. The repertoire holds just under 550,000 distinct CDR3 sequences, 20% to 30% seen once, with around 10% in the top ten. These data also formed part of another study, on T cells of mothers and their children.

Material: blood. The receptors were sampled from a boy aged 5 to 17 in good health. Both conserved end residues are part of each CDR3. Fields, in order: V gene, J gene, clone size, D gene, CDR3 protein, CDR3 DNA. The D gene is left open where the match is weak. Clone size appears in some rows only: once, few, many, or a class for an expanded clone.

TRBV7-3	TRBJ2-3	many	TRBD2	CASSLIAGGGDTQYF	TGTGCCAGCAGCTTAATCGCGGGGGGAGGAGATACGCAGTATTTT
TRBV19	TRBJ1-2	.	.	CASSPRGIVNYGYTF	TGTGCCAGTAGTCCTCGAGGGATCGTTAACTATGGCTACACCTTC
TRBV2	TRBJ1-2	.	TRBD1	CATQGTGIYGYTF	TGTGCCACCCAAGGGACAGGGATTTATGGCTACACCTTC
TRBV6-6	TRBJ2-7	few	.	CASKGHEQYF	TGTGCCTCTAAGGGCCACGAGCAGTACTTC
TRBV5-4	TRBJ2-3	.	.	CASSPAGPSTDTQYF	TGTGCCAGCAGCCCTGCGGGCCCTAGCACAGATACGCAGTATTTT
TRBV3-1	TRBJ1-2	few	.	CASSQESSFGYTF	TGTGCCAGCAGCCAAGAGTCGAGCTTTGGCTACACCTTC
TRBV2	TRBJ1-2	few	.	CASRQGFYGYTF	TGTGCCAGCAGGCAGGGGTTCTATGGCTACACCTTC
TRBV28	TRBJ1-2	.	.	CASDPRQGYGYTF	TGTGCCAGCGACCCCCGTCAAGGGTATGGCTACACCTTC
TRBV18	TRBJ1-5	few	.	CASSPPRLDSNQPQHF	TGTGCCAGCTCACCACCGCGTCTGGACAGCAATCAGCCCCAGCATTTT
TRBV7-2	TRBJ2-7	few	.	CASSPQWAYEQYF	TGTGCCAGCAGCCCACAGTGGGCCTACGAGCAGTACTTC
TRBV5-1	TRBJ2-7	.	TRBD1	CASSYSGQGAYEQYF	TGCGCCAGCAGTTATTCGGGACAGGGGGCGTACGAGCAGTACTTC
TRBV4-1	TRBJ2-2	few	.	CASSLDPSSTGELFF	TGCGCCAGCAGCCTTGACCCGTCCAGCACCGGGGAGCTGTTTTTT